Listed here are 16 T cell receptor beta chains from one sample, sequenced in a study of tissue T cells after allogeneic stem cell transplantation. Assay: immunoSEQ multiplex PCR; the TCRdb copy retains only in-frame clones and omits some. The sample carries approximately 2,200 clones, under 80% recorded once. The sample was ileal tissue, taken at autopsy. All receptors come from a male patient aged 35-70 years with steroid-refractory graft-versus-host disease after an allogeneic stem cell transplant. Some T cells may originate from the graft donor.

This chain joins TRBV28 and TRBJ1-2; 7 nucleotides line up with TRBD1. V was pared by 2 bases and J by 2 bases, with 5 bases of the junction left unmatched. CDR3 length equals 15 residues. Germline CDR1 is MDHEN and CDR2 is SYDVKM. DNA for the CDR3: TGTGCCAGCAGTTTACCCGGACAGGAGAACTATGGCTACACCTTC. Translated, it gives CASSLPGQENYGYTF.

This clone was recorded once. The V and J genes are TRBV18 and TRBJ2-7; TRBD2 is a possible D gene (5 bases). Trimming cost V 0 bases and J 0 bases, with 15 bases left between them. Germline V gives CDR1 KGHSH, CDR2 LQKENI. The CDR3 extends over 17 amino acids. The CDR3 protein is CASSPPGADWSSYEQYF. The CDR3 nucleotides are TGTGCCAGCTCACCACCGGGAGCAGACTGGAGCTCCTACGAGCAGTACTTC.

V and J are TRBV5-1 and TRBJ1-1; the D is unclear. The CDR3 runs to 14 residues. Germline CDR1 and CDR2: SGHRS and YFSETQ. V dropped 0 bases and J dropped 1 base, with 7 bases sitting between them. The CDR3, as DNA: TGCGCCAGCAGCTTGGATGCAGGGAACACTGAAGCTTTCTTT. This codes for CASSLDAGNTEAFF.

CDR3 region: CASSFGDVGTEAFF. The CDR3 DNA is TGTGCCAGCAGCTTTGGGGACGTGGGCACTGAAGCTTTCTTT. The chain recombines TRBV5-6 with TRBJ1-1; D might be TRBD1 (5 bases). This CDR3 spans 14 amino acids. Germline V gene sequence: CDR1 SGHDT, CDR2 YYEEEE. V gave up 2 bases and J gave up 4 bases, with 12 bases separating them.

J is TRBJ1-4 and V is TRBV9, with a weak D call TRBD1 (5 bases). The CDR3 has 15 residues. Germline V CDR1 and CDR2: SGDLS, YYNGEE. V was pared by 3 bases and J by 7 bases, with 16 bases between. The CDR3: CASSGSAGNAEKLFF. The CDR3 nucleotides are TGTGCCAGCAGCGGCTCGGCAGGGAATGCTGAAAAACTGTTTTTT.

This chain joins TRBV12-3 or TRBV12-4 and TRBJ1-2, with D possibly matching TRBD1 (6 bases). This CDR3 spans 13 amino acids. V lost 4 bases and J lost 7, with 13 bases in between. CDR3 sequence reads: CASSWSGGRGYTF. The CDR3 DNA reads TGTGCCAGCAGTTGGTCGGGGGGGCGTGGCTACACCTTC.

This chain connects TRBV7-3 to TRBJ2-3; 9 bases align to TRBD2. Germline values: CDR1 SGHTA, CDR2 FQGTGA. Germline trimming cut 5 bases from V and 5 bases from J; bases unmatched to any gene: 8. The CDR3 sequence is 15 residues long. The CDR3 sequence: CASSPSGGSGDTQYF. DNA of the CDR3: TGTGCCAGCAGCCCAAGCGGGGGGTCTGGAGATACGCAGTATTTT.

This clone has more than one count but fewer than ten. This sequence joins TRBV7-3 and TRBJ2-3; 7 bases are shared with TRBD1. This CDR3 has 16 residues. Unmatched junction bases numbered 12, after V lost 3 bases and J lost 6 bases. Germline V gene lookup returns CDR1 SGHTA and CDR2 FQGTGA. CDR3 in DNA: TGTGCCAGCAGCTTGACTTCGACAGGGATTTGGGATACGCAGTATTTT. Translated: CASSLTSTGIWDTQYF.

This clone was recorded once. J is TRBJ2-6 and V is TRBV11-1, with D perhaps matching TRBD1 (5 bases). V was trimmed by 8 bases and J by 0 bases, leaving 11 bases between them. The CDR3 loop spans 15 amino acids. The germline CDR1 and CDR2 sequences are SGHAT and FQDESV (reference sequence). The CDR3 is CASRAGNSGANVLTF. In DNA form, the CDR3 reads TGTGCCAGCCGAGCAGGGAACTCTGGGGCCAACGTCCTGACTTTC.

V is TRBV5-4 and J is TRBJ2-7, with unresolved D. The CDR3 runs to 13 residues. Germline-derived CDR1 and CDR2 are SGHNT and YYREEE (reference sequence). V dropped 5 bases and J dropped 5 bases, with 14 bases sitting between them. CDR3 sequence (DNA): TGTGCCAGCAGTCGCAACTACCGGGACGAGCAGTACTTC. Its protein is CASSRNYRDEQYF.

This chain joins TRBV10-3 and TRBJ1-2; weak D call: TRBD1 (5 bases). The CDR3 contains 16 residues. From germline, CDR1 is ENHRY and CDR2 SYGVKD. Trimming took 0 bases from V and 9 from J, leaving 20 bases between them. The CDR3 reads CAISESMGLGETRYTF. In DNA form, the CDR3 reads TGTGCCATCAGTGAGTCGATGGGGCTAGGCGAAACTCGCTACACCTTC.

The rearrangement links TRBV5-1 to TRBJ2-3; D not resolved. CDR3 length equals 14 residues. Germline CDR1 and CDR2: SGHRS and YFSETQ. The V end was cut by 0 bases, the J end by 1 base, with 6 bases between. CDR3: CASSLGYRTDTQYF. CDR3 coding DNA: TGCGCCAGCAGCTTGGGATATCGCACAGATACGCAGTATTTT.

This rearrangement joins TRBV7-2 to TRBJ2-2; 7 bases fit TRBD2. V was clipped by 1 base and J by 3 bases; unmatched bases: 11. The germline CDR1 and CDR2 sequences are SGHTA and FQGNSA. The length of the CDR3 is 18 residues. The CDR3 DNA reads TGTGCCAGCAGCTTAGGGGCAAAAAGCGGGGTGGACACCGGGGAGCTGTTTTTT. Encoded protein: CASSLGAKSGVDTGELFF.

A few counts support this clone. The gene calls are TRBV19 and TRBJ1-2, with 7 bases that match TRBD1. The CDR3 extends over 15 amino acids. CDR1 is LNHDA, CDR2 SQIVND, per germline (reference sequence). Trimming removed 10 bases from V and 6 bases from J; junction bases left unmatched: 17. The chain's CDR3 is CATLSTGRVFNGYTF. The CDR3 DNA reads TGTGCCACCTTATCGACAGGGAGGGTCTTTAATGGCTACACCTTC.

The CDR3 bases are TGTGCCTGGGCGGGGACGCAAGAGACCCAGTACTTC. Amino acid sequence: CAWAGTQETQYF. V is TRBV30 and J is TRBJ2-5; D is possibly TRBD2 (6 bases). The CDR3 totals 12 residues. Germline V gives CDR1 GTSNPN, CDR2 SVGIG (reference sequence). V was clipped by 5 bases and J by 2 bases, with 9 bases between them.

The rearrangement joins TRBV5-5 to TRBJ2-7; weak D call: TRBD1 (6 bases). The V gene lost 4 bases and the J gene lost 3 bases, with 17 bases spanning the gap. Looked up from germline, CDR1 is SGHKS and CDR2 is YYEKEE (reference sequence). CDR3 size: 15 residues. The CDR3 nucleotides are TGTGCCAGCAGCACCCGGGACACCGATCGCTACGAGCAGTACTTC. Its protein is CASSTRDTDRYEQYF.